The entry that follows covers one T cell receptor (beta chain) sequence. The data belong to a study of T cells expressing NK-cell markers. TCRdb reprocessed the 5' RACE reads and stores each CDR3 protein as one record, lacking DNA. Recorded here are some 150,000 distinct CDR3 sequences; the top ten clones represent 12%. The CDR3 covers 14 residues. The germline gives CDR1 MNHNS, CDR2 SASEGT. The specimen was blood T cells: a sorted CD56 or NKG2C T cell subset, CD4+ or CD8+ T cells, or bulk PBMC T cells (not recorded which). The TCR originated in a man aged 18-30 years in good health. V usage is TRBV6-1 and J usage is TRBJ2-1; absent DNA, TCRdb's TRBD1 call cannot be checked. The CDR3 loop reads CASRGGTNYNEQFF.